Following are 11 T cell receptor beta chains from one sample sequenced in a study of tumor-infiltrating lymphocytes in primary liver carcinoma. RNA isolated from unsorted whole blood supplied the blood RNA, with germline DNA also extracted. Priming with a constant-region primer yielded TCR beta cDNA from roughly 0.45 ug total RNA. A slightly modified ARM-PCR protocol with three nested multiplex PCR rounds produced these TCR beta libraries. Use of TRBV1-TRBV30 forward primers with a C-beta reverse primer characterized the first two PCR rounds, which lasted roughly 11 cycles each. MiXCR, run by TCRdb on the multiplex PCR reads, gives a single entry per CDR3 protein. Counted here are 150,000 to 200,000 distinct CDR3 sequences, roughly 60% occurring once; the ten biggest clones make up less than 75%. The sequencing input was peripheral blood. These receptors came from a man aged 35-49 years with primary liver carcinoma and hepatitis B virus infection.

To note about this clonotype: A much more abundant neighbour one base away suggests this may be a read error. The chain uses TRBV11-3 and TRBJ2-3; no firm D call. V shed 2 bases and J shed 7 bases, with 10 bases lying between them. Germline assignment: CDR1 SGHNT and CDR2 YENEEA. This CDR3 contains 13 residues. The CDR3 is CASSLTLLNTQYF. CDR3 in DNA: TGTGCCAGCAGCTTAACCCTACTTAATACGCAGTATTTT.

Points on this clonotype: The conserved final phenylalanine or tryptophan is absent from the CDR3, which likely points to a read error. In DNA, the CDR3 is TGTGCCGGCAGCTCGGGACAGGGGAACACCGGGGAGCTGTTTTAT. This gives the protein CAGSSGQGNTGELFY. The chain is built from TRBV11-3 and TRBJ2-2; 9 bases match TRBD1. CDR3 length equals 15 residues. Per the germline V gene, CDR1 is SGHNT and CDR2 is YENEEA.

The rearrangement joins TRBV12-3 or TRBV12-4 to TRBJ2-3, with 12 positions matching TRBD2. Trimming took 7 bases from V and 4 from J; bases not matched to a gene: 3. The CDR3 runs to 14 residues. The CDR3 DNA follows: TGTGCCAGCACGCTAGCGGGAGGGGCAGATACGCAGTATTTT. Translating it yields CASTLAGGADTQYF.

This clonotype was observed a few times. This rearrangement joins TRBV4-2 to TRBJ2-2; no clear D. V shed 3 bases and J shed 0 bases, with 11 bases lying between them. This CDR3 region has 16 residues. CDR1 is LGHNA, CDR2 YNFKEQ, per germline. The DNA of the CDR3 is TGTGCCAGCAGCCACGGACGCGGTGCGAACACCGGGGAGCTGTTTTTT. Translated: CASSHGRGANTGELFF.

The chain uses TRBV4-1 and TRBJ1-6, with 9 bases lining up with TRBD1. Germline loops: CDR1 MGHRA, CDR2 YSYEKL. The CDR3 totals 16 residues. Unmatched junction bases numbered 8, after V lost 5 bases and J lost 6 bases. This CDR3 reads CASSYRDRDGNSPLHF. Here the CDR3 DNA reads TGCGCCAGCAGCTACCGGGACAGGGATGGTAATTCACCCCTCCACTTT.

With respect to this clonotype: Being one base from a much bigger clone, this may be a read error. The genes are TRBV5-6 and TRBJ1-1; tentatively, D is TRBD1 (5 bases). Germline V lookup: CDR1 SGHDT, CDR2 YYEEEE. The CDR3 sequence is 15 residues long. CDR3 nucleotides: TGTGCCAACAGCCTGACGGGACTCCTGAACACTGAAGCTTTCTTT. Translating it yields CANSLTGLLNTEAFF.

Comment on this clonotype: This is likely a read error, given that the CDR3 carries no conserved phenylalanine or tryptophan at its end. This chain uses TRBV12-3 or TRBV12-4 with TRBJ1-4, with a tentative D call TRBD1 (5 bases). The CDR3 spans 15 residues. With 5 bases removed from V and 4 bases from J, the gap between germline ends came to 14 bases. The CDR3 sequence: CASSQKRDGNEKLFY. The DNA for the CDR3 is TGTGCCAGCAGTCAAAAGCGGGACGGTAATGAAAAACTGTTTTAT.

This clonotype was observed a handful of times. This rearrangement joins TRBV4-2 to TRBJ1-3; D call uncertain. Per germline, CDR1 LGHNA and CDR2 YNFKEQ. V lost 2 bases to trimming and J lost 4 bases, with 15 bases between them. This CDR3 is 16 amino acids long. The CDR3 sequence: CASSQFATRTGNTIYF. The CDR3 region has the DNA TGTGCCAGCAGCCAATTTGCAACACGTACAGGAAACACCATATATTTT.

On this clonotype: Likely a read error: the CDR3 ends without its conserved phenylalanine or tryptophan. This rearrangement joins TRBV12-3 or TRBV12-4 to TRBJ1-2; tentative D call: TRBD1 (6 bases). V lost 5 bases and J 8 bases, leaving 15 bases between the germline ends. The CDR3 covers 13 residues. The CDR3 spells CASSPRGGDGYTL. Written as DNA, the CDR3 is TGTGCCAGCAGTCCCAGGGGAGGGGACGGCTACACCCTC.

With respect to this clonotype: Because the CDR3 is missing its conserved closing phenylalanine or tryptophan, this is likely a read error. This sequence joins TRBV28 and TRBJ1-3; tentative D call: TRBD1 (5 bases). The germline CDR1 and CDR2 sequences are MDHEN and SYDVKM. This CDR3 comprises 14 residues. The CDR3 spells CASCDSRRDLTIYL. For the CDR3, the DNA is TGTGCTAGCTGTGATTCCCGGAGGGACTTGACCATATATCTT.

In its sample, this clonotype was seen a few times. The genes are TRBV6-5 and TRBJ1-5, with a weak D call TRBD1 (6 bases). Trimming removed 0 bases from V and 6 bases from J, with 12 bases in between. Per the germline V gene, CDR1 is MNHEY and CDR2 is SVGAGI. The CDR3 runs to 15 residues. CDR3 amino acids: CASSYSGGQGQPQHF. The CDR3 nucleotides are TGTGCCAGCAGTTACTCGGGGGGGCAGGGTCAGCCCCAGCATTTT.